Detailed here is one T cell receptor beta chain. Its antigen is undetermined. An end of the junction does not agree with germline; a read error may underlie this. Primers included in the PCR were 60 Vbeta and 13 Jbeta primers. Using immunoSEQ multiplex PCR, the repertoire was profiled, and TCRdb retains in-frame clones only, with some absent. Seen here are 130,000 to 150,000 clones, 80% to 90% observed once, and the top ten hold roughly 4%. The CDR3 covers 12 residues. In germline, CDR1 is SEHNR, CDR2 FQNEAQ (reference sequence). This sample is part of a study of cytomegalovirus exposure and HLA in healthy donors. Study-wide results and limits: Analysis performed later showed TCR beta chains linked to HLA being more clonally expanded than equally common others. Across donors, presence/absence analyses took sequencing depth to be roughly uniform.

In nominal health when sampled, donors likely had unrecorded immune exposures nonetheless. The source material was PBMCs. This rearrangement joins TRBV7-9 to TRBJ2-5; D not resolved. This sequence was found in a woman in her 40s in good health and CMV-seropositive. The CDR3 sequence: CSSSLSPETQYF. The CDR3 region has the DNA TGTTCCAGCAGCTTATCTCCGGAGACCCAGTACTTC.